The rows below give T cell receptor beta chains drawn from one sample of a study of blood T cell repertoires in COVID-19. Profiling relied on immunoSEQ multiplex PCR, and the TCRdb table lists in-frame clones only, not all of them. This sample has under 400,000 clones, with around 89% found just once. The specimen sequenced was peripheral blood. The receptors come from a woman aged 30 to 39 with COVID-19, enrolled during active disease. The CDR3 runs from the conserved cysteine through the conserved F or W. A D gene is named only where the DNA matches it firmly. Some rows have no size entry. The others give once, few or many, or a class for an expanded clone.

cdr3_aa cdr3_nt d_call v_call cdr3_length j_call clone_size
CASSTDSFYYGYTF TGTGCCAGCAGCACGGACAGCTTCTACTATGGCTACACCTTC - TRBV11-2 14 TRBJ1-2 -
CASSGGQVSYNEQFF TGTGCCAGCAGCGGTGGACAGGTCTCCTACAATGAGCAGTTCTTC TRBD1 TRBV9 15 TRBJ2-1 -
CASSLLGTGLNQPQHF TGTGCCAGCAGTTTGCTGGGGACAGGACTAAATCAGCCCCAGCATTTT TRBD1 TRBV28 16 TRBJ1-5 -
CASSVEPQGLSYGYTF TGTGCCAGCAGCGTAGAACCCCAGGGGTTGAGCTATGGCTACACCTTC - TRBV9 16 TRBJ1-2 -
CASSQAWGSSYEQYF TGCGCCAGCAGCCAAGCGTGGGGCTCCTCCTACGAGCAGTACTTC - TRBV4-1 15 TRBJ2-7 -
CASSLNSLYGYTF TGTGCCAGCAGCTTGAACAGCCTCTATGGCTACACCTTC - TRBV5-5 13 TRBJ1-2 -
CASSFTGGVKNEAFF TGTGCCAGCAGCTTTACAGGGGGCGTGAAGAATGAAGCTTTCTTT TRBD1 TRBV7-9 15 TRBJ1-1 -
CATSLRALTGEKLFF TGTGCCACCAGCTTAAGAGCACTGACTGGTGAAAAACTGTTTTTT - TRBV15 15 TRBJ1-4 -
CASSFQSSQETQYF TGTGCCAGCAGCTTCCAGTCAAGCCAAGAGACCCAGTACTTC - TRBV7-9 14 TRBJ2-5 -
CASSPNGPPGNTIYF TGTGCCAGCTCACCAAACGGTCCTCCTGGAAACACCATATATTTT - TRBV18 15 TRBJ1-3 once
CASSQHGLTSGGIYEQYF TGTGCCAGCAGCCAACACGGACTTACTAGCGGGGGTATCTACGAGCAGTACTTC TRBD2 TRBV4-2 18 TRBJ2-7 -
CASSLRGTQANEKLFF TGTGCCAGCAGCCTAAGGGGTACCCAGGCTAATGAAAAACTGTTTTTT - TRBV5-6 16 TRBJ1-4 -
CASSTTQGARGYTF TGTGCCAGCAGCACAACCCAGGGGGCGCGGGGCTACACCTTC TRBD1 TRBV11-3 14 TRBJ1-2 once
CASSFGGAGSDTQYF TGTGCCAGCAGTTTCGGGGGGGCCGGGTCAGATACGCAGTATTTT TRBD2 TRBV27 15 TRBJ2-3 -
CASSEDARRYGYTF TGTGCCAGCAGTGAAGACGCGCGGAGGTATGGCTACACCTTC - TRBV6-1 14 TRBJ1-2 -